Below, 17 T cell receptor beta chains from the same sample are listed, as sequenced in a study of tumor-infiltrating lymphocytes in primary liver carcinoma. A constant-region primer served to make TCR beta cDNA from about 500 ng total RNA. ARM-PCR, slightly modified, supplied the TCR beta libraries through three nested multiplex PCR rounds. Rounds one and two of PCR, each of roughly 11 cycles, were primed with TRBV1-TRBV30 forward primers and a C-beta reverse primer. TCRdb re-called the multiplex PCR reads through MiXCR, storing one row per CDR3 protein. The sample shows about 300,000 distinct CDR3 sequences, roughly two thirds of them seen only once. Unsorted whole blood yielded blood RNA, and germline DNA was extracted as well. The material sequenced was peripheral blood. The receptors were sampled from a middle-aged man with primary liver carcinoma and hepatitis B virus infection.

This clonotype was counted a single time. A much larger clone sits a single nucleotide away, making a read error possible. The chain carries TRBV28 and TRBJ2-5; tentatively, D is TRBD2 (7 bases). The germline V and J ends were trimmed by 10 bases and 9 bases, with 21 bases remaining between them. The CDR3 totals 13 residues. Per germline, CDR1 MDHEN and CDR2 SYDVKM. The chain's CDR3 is CAIEGGTREAQYF. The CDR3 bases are TGTGCCATCGAGGGGGGGACCCGGGAGGCCCAGTACTTC.

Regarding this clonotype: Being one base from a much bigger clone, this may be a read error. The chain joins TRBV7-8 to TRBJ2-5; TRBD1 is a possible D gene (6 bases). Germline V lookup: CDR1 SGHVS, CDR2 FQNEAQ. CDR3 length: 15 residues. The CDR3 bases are TGTGCCAGCAGCCCAGAGTTAGGGGGTTTAGAGGCCCAGTACTTC. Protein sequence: CASSPELGGLEAQYF.

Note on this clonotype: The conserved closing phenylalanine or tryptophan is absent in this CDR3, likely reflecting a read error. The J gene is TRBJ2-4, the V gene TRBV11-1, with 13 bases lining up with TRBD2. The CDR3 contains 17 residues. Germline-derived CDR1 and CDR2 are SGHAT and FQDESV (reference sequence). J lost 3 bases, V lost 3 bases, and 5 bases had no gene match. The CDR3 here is CASSFPGTSGIKNIQYL. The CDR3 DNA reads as TGTGCCAGCAGCTTCCCCGGGACTAGCGGGATCAAAAACATTCAGTACTTA.

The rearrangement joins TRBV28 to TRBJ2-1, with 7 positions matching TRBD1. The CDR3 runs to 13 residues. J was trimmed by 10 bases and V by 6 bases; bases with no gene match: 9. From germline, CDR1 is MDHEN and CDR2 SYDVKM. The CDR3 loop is CASRTSGGREQFF. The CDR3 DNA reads TGTGCCAGCAGAACCTCAGGGGGACGGGAGCAGTTCTTC.

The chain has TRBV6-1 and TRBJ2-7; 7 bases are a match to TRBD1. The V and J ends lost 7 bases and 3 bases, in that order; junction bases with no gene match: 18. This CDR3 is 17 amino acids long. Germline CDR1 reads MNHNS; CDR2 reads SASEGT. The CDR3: CASNYRTDRVYLYEQYF. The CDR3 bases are TGTGCCAGCAACTACCGAACTGACAGGGTCTACCTCTACGAGCAGTACTTC.

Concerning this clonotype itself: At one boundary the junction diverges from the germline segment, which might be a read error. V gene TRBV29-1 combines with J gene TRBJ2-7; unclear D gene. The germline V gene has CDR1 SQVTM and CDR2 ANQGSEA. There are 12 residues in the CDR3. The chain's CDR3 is CNAGWGNHEHYF. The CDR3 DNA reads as TGCAACGCAGGTTGGGGTAATCACGAGCACTACTTC.

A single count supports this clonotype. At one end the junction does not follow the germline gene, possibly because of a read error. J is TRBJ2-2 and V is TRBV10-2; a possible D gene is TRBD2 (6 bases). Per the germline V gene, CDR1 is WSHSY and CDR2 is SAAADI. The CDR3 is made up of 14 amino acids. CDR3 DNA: TGCGCCAGTAGTGGACGAGGAGGGAGTGGGGAGCTGTTTTTT. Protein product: CASSGRGGSGELFF.

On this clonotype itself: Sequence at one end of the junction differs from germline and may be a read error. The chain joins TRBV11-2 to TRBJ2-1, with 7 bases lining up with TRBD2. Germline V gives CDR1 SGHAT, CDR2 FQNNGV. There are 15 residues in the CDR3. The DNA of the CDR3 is TGTGCCAGCGACTTAGGCGGGAGTATCGTCAATGGGCAGTTCTTC. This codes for CASDLGGSIVNGQFF.

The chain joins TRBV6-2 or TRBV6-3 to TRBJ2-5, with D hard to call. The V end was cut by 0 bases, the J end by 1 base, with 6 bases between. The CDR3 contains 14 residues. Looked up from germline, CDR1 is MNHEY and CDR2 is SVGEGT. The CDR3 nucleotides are TGTGCCAGCAGTTACTCAGGGCGCCAAGAGACCCAGTACTTC. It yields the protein CASSYSGRQETQYF.

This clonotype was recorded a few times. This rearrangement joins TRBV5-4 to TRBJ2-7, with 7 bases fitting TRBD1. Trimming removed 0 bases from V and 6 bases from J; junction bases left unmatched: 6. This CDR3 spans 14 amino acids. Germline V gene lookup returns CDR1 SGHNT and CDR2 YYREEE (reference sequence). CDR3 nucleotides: TGTGCCAGCAGCTTGGATACAGGGGTGTTCGAGCAGTACTTC. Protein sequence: CASSLDTGVFEQYF.

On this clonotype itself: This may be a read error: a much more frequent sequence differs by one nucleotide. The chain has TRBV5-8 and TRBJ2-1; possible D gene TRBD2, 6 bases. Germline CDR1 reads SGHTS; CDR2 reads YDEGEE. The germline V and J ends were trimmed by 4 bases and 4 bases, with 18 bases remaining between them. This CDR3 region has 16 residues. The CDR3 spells CASSPRGTGTYNEQFF. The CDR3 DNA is TGTGCCAGCAGCCCCCGGGGTACCGGGACTTACAATGAGCAGTTCTTC.

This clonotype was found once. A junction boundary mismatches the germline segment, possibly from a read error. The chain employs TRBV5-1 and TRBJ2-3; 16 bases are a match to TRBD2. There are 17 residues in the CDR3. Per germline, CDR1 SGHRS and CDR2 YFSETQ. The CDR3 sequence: CASSPGLAGGVTYTQYF. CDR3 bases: TGCGCCAGCAGCCCGGGACTAGCGGGAGGGGTCACATATACGCAGTATTTT.

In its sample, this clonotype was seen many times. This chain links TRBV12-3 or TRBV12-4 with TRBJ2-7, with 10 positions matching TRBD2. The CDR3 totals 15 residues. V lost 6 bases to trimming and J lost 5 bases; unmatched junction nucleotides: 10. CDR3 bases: TGTGCCAGCAGGGTAGCCCTAGCGGGAGTCCACGAGCAGTACTTC. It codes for CASRVALAGVHEQYF.

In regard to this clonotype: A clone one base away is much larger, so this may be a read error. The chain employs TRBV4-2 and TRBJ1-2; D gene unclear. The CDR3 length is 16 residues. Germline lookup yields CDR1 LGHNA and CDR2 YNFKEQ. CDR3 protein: CTSSQVHPSSNYGYTF. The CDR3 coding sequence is TGTACCAGCAGCCAAGTGCATCCCAGCTCAAACTATGGCTACACCTTC.

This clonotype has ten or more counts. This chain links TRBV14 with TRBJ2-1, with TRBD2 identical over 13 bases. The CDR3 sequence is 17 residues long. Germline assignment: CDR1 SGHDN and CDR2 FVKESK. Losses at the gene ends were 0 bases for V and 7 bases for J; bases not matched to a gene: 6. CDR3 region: CASSQDLRTSGRNEQFF. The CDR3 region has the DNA TGTGCCAGCAGCCAAGATCTCCGGACTAGCGGGAGAAATGAGCAGTTCTTC.

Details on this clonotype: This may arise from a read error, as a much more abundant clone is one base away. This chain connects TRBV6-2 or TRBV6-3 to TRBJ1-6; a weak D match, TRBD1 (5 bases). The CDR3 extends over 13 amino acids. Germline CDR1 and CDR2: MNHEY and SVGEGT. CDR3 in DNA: TGTGCCAGCAGTTTCCTTCAGGGTTCACTCCTCCACTTT. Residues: CASSFLQGSLLHF.

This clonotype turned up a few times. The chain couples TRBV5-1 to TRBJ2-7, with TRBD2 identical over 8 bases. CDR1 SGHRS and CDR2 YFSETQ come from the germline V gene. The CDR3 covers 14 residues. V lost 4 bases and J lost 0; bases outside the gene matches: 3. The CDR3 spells CASSPSGSSYEQYF. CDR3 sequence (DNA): TGCGCCAGCAGCCCCAGCGGGAGCTCCTACGAGCAGTACTTC.